This T cell receptor (beta chain) was obtained from a study of blood T cells in healthy people across ages. Study-level points and caveats: Higher diversity and more naive CD4+ cells were features of long-lived donors, compared to aged donors.

A second roughly 6 to 11 cycle PCR used barcoded and J-beta primers. Each CDR3 protein is one row after TCRdb ran MiXCR on the 5' RACE reads. The sample includes around 1.5 million distinct CDR3 sequences, roughly 40% of them seen just once. As regards this clonotype: The antigen remains unidentified.

The sequenced sample consisted of blood. This sequence originates from a woman aged 18-35 years in good health.

Here the CDR3 reads CASSRTGEGEKLFF. CDR3 DNA: TGCGCCAGCAGCCGGACAGGGGAGGGTGAAAAACTGTTTTTT. V and J are TRBV10-1 and TRBJ1-4; 9 bases align to TRBD1. Trimming removed 6 bases from V and 7 bases from J; junction bases left unmatched: 6. The CDR3 runs 14 residues. Germline V gene data show CDR1 as WNHNN and CDR2 as SYGVQD (reference sequence).